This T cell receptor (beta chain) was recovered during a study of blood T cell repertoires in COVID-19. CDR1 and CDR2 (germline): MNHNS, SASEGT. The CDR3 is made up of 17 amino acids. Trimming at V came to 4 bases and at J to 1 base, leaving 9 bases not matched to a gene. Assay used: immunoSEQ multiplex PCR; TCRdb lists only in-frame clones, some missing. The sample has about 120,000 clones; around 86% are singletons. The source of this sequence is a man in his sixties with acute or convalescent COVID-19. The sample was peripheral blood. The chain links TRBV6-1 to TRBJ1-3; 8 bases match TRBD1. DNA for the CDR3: TGTGCCAGCAGTGCCGGGACAGGAGATTCGTCTGGAAACACCATATATTTT. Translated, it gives CASSAGTGDSSGNTIYF.